This T cell receptor (beta chain) comes out of a study of identical twins. Study results and caveats: The same donors were not followed; conclusions instead depended on cross-sectional statistical analysis. The study found excess low generation probability among twin-shared out-of-frame alpha sequences.

Template switching supplied a universal primer site; unique molecular identifiers were carried on the cDNA. TCRdb reprocessed the 5' RACE reads with MiXCR, giving one entry per CDR3 protein. The sample lists around 220,000 distinct CDR3 sequences, about 14% occurring once. There are 13 residues in the CDR3. V was pared by 3 bases and J by 6 bases, with 0 bases of the junction left unmatched. This clonotype came up many times. Antigen: not known. Sequencing input: memory (CD45RO+) T cells sorted from blood. The sequence derives from a woman in her late teens or twenties in good health. The chain carries TRBV12-3 or TRBV12-4 and TRBJ2-7; TRBD2 agrees at 12 bases. The CDR3 sequence is CASSLTSGGEQYF. CDR3 nucleotides: TGTGCCAGCAGTTTGACTAGCGGGGGCGAGCAGTACTTC.